Listed here are 4 T cell receptor beta chains from one sample, sequenced in a study of blood T cell repertoires in COVID-19 (dated by TCRdb to between 2020 and 2021). Library preparation used the immunoSEQ multiplex PCR assay. Not all clones reach the TCRdb copy of this immuneACCESS table, which keeps in-frame sequences only. Checked studies attribute under half of the gap to unresolved V genes and leave the rest unexplained. In this sample the table shows some 99,000 clones, less than 90% of which occur a single time. The biggest ten clones account for 18% of the sample. The sequenced sample was peripheral blood. The receptors derive from a woman between 55 and 75 years old with acute or convalescent COVID-19.

This clone was observed a handful of times. The chain uses TRBV5-5 and TRBJ1-2; 7 bases are shared with TRBD1. The V gene end was trimmed by 5 bases and the J gene end by 4 bases; junction bases not matched to a gene: 5. Germline V gene sequence: CDR1 SGHKS, CDR2 YYEKEE (reference sequence). The CDR3 is 13 residues long. The CDR3 nucleotides read TGTGCCAGCAGAAGGACAGGTCCCTATGGCTACACCTTC. Translated, it gives CASRRTGPYGYTF.

This CDR3 reads CASSVGEGEIRTEAFF. The CDR3 DNA reads TGTGCCAGCAGCGTAGGGGAGGGCGAAATTAGGACTGAAGCTTTCTTT. The chain carries TRBV9 and TRBJ1-1; D gene ambiguous. V was pared by 0 bases and J by 5 bases, with 17 bases between. CDR1 and CDR2 from the germline V gene are SGDLS and YYNGEE. This CDR3 spans 16 amino acids.

The table lists this clone with a few counts. V usage is TRBV28 and J usage is TRBJ2-3; 13 bases are a match to TRBD2. The CDR3 is made up of 18 amino acids. The germline V gene has CDR1 MDHEN and CDR2 SYDVKM. The V and J ends lost 6 bases and 3 bases, in that order; junction bases with no gene match: 12. The CDR3 loop reads CASRPTSGRAGQTDTQYF. For the CDR3, the DNA is TGTGCCAGCAGACCCACTAGCGGGAGGGCCGGGCAAACAGATACGCAGTATTTT.

The V call is TRBV27, the J call TRBJ1-6; 9 bases fit TRBD1. The junction had 7 bases not matched to a gene; V was cut back by 5 bases and J by 5 bases. Germline V lookup: CDR1 MNHEY, CDR2 SMNVEV (reference sequence). The CDR3 loop spans 16 amino acids. CDR3: CASSPQGAANNSPLHF. The CDR3 DNA follows: TGTGCCAGCAGTCCACAGGGGGCTGCAAATAATTCACCCCTCCACTTT.